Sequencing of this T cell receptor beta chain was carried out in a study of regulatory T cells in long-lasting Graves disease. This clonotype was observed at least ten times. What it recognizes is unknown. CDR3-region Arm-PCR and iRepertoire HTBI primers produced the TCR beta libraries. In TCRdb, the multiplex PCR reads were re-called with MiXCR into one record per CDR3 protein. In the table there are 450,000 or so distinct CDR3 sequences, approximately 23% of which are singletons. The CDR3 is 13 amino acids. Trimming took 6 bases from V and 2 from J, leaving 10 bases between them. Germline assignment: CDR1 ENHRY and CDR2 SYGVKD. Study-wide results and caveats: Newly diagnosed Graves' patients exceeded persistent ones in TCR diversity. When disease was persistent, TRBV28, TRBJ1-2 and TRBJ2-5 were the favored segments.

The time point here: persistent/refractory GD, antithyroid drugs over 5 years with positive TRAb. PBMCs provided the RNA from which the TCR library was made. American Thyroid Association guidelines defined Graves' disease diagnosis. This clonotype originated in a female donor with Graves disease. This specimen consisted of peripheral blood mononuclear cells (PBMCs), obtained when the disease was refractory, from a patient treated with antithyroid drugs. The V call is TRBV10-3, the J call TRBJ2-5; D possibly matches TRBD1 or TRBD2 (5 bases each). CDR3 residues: CAISRDPQETQYF. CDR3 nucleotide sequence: TGTGCCATCAGCCGGGACCCGCAAGAGACCCAGTACTTC.